This is a list of T cell receptor beta chains from one sample in a study of radiotherapy plus CTLA-4 blockade in lung cancer. Sequencing used immunoSEQ multiplex PCR; TCRdb keeps in-frame clones, though not all of them. The table has some 49,000 clones, approximately 81% seen once. Sequences were derived from peripheral blood, sampled from a patient treated with radiotherapy plus ipilimumab. Receptors originate from a human donor with non-small cell lung cancer whose response to radiotherapy plus ipilimumab could not be evaluated. The CDR3 runs from the conserved cysteine through the conserved F or W. The order of the fields is D gene, clone size, V gene, J gene, CDR3 length, CDR3 protein, CDR3 DNA. D genes are given only for firm matches. Size tells how often a clone was seen (once, few, many) or the class of an expanded clone, and some rows leave it out.

d_call: TRBD2
clone_size: .
v_call: TRBV7-6
j_call: TRBJ2-2
cdr3_length: 18
cdr3_aa: CASSSGLAGGTNTGELFF
cdr3_nt: TGTGCCAGCAGCTCGGGACTAGCGGGAGGCACCAACACCGGGGAGCTGTTTTTT

d_call: TRBD2
clone_size: .
v_call: TRBV7-2
j_call: TRBJ2-3
cdr3_length: 14
cdr3_aa: CASAIAGFTDTQYF
cdr3_nt: TGTGCCAGTGCGATAGCGGGTTTCACAGATACGCAGTATTTT

d_call: .
clone_size: .
v_call: TRBV9
j_call: TRBJ2-1
cdr3_length: 16
cdr3_aa: CASSVVSRASGNEQFF
cdr3_nt: TGTGCCAGCAGCGTAGTCAGCAGGGCCAGCGGGAATGAGCAGTTCTTC

d_call: TRBD1
clone_size: .
v_call: TRBV28
j_call: TRBJ2-1
cdr3_length: 20
cdr3_aa: CASRDFRDSLITSSYNEQFF
cdr3_nt: TGTGCCAGCAGAGACTTCCGGGACAGTCTTATTACCAGCTCCTACAATGAGCAGTTCTTC

d_call: TRBD2
clone_size: .
v_call: TRBV4-1
j_call: TRBJ2-7
cdr3_length: 15
cdr3_aa: CASRSAGTGGDEQYF
cdr3_nt: TGCGCCAGCCGCTCTGCCGGGACGGGGGGTGACGAGCAGTACTTC

d_call: TRBD1
clone_size: .
v_call: TRBV4-1
j_call: TRBJ2-5
cdr3_length: 16
cdr3_aa: CASSQDAKGTEETQYF
cdr3_nt: TGCGCCAGCAGCCAAGATGCTAAAGGGACAGAAGAGACCCAGTACTTC

d_call: TRBD1
clone_size: .
v_call: TRBV28
j_call: TRBJ1-5
cdr3_length: 17
cdr3_aa: CASSLGAGTGIHQPQHF
cdr3_nt: TGTGCCAGCAGTTTGGGGGCCGGGACAGGGATTCATCAGCCCCAGCATTTT

d_call: TRBD2
clone_size: .
v_call: TRBV2
j_call: TRBJ2-7
cdr3_length: 16
cdr3_aa: CASSTGTSGTSYEQYF
cdr3_nt: TGTGCCAGCAGCACCGGGACTAGCGGGACTTCCTACGAGCAGTACTTC

d_call: .
clone_size: .
v_call: TRBV27
j_call: TRBJ2-7
cdr3_length: 15
cdr3_aa: CASSSYGTSDYEQYF
cdr3_nt: TGTGCCAGCAGTTCGTATGGGACATCCGACTACGAGCAGTACTTC

d_call: .
clone_size: few
v_call: TRBV6-6
j_call: TRBJ2-2
cdr3_length: 16
cdr3_aa: CASSPFRGGDTGELFF
cdr3_nt: TGTGCCAGCAGTCCCTTCCGAGGGGGAGACACCGGGGAGCTGTTTTTT

d_call: TRBD1
clone_size: once
v_call: TRBV29-1
j_call: TRBJ2-5
cdr3_length: 13
cdr3_aa: CSAEKDREETQYF
cdr3_nt: TGCAGCGCTGAGAAGGACAGGGAAGAGACCCAGTACTTC

d_call: .
clone_size: .
v_call: TRBV5-4
j_call: TRBJ1-1
cdr3_length: 12
cdr3_aa: CASSFSGTEAFF
cdr3_nt: TGTGCCAGCAGCTTCTCCGGCACTGAAGCTTTCTTT

d_call: TRBD1
clone_size: .
v_call: TRBV29-1
j_call: TRBJ1-1
cdr3_length: 16
cdr3_aa: CSVVLGQGAWGTEAFF
cdr3_nt: TGCAGCGTTGTATTGGGACAGGGGGCTTGGGGCACTGAAGCTTTCTTT

d_call: .
clone_size: .
v_call: TRBV7-2
j_call: TRBJ1-5
cdr3_length: 13
cdr3_aa: CASSFQGRQPQHF
cdr3_nt: TGTGCCAGCAGCTTCCAGGGAAGGCAGCCCCAGCATTTT

d_call: TRBD1
clone_size: few
v_call: TRBV9
j_call: TRBJ2-6
cdr3_length: 17
cdr3_aa: CASSVGTGSTGANVLTF
cdr3_nt: TGTGCCAGCAGCGTAGGGACAGGGAGCACTGGGGCCAACGTCCTGACTTTC

d_call: TRBD1
clone_size: once
v_call: TRBV11-1
j_call: TRBJ2-1
cdr3_length: 15
cdr3_aa: CASSPNRGTYNEQFF
cdr3_nt: TGTGCCAGCAGCCCTAACAGGGGAACCTACAATGAGCAGTTCTTC

d_call: .
clone_size: few
v_call: TRBV9
j_call: TRBJ2-2
cdr3_length: 11
cdr3_aa: CASSPSGELFF
cdr3_nt: TGTGCCAGCAGCCCGTCCGGGGAGCTGTTTTTT